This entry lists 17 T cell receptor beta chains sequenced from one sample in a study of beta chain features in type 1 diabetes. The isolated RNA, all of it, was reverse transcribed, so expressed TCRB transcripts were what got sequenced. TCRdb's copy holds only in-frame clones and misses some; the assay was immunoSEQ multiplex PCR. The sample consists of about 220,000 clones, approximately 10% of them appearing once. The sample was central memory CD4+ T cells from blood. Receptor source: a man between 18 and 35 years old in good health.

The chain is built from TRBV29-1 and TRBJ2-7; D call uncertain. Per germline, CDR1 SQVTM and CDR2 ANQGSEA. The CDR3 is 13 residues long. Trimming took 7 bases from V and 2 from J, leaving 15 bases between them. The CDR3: CSAARPDAYEQYF. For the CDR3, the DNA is TGCAGCGCTGCGAGGCCAGATGCCTACGAGCAGTACTTC.

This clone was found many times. DNA of the CDR3: TGTGCCAGCAGCTTGGACAGGGGGATAGGGTTCTTC. Encoded protein: CASSLDRGIGFF. V is TRBV7-2 and J is TRBJ2-1; 10 bases agree with TRBD1. Per germline, CDR1 SGHTA and CDR2 FQGNSA. The CDR3 totals 12 residues. With 3 bases clipped from V and 15 bases from J, the junction kept 5 bases outside the gene matches. The variable domain in full, with the rest retrieved from reference TRBV7-2 and TRBJ2-1, is GAGVSQSPSNKVTEKGKDVELRCDPISGHTALYWYRQSLGQGLEFLIYFQGNSAPDKSGLPSDRFSAERTGGSVSTLTIQRTQQEDSAVYLCASSLDRGIGFFGPGTRLTVL.

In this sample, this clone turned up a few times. In DNA form, the CDR3 reads TGTGCCAGCAGAGTCACAGGGGCAACTAATGAAAAACTGTTTTTT. It yields the protein CASRVTGATNEKLFF. V usage is TRBV6-6 and J usage is TRBJ1-4, with 7 bases identical to TRBD1. CDR3 length: 15 amino acids. The V and J ends lost 6 bases and 0 bases, in that order; junction bases with no gene match: 4. Germline CDR1 MNHNY, CDR2 SVGAGI (reference sequence).

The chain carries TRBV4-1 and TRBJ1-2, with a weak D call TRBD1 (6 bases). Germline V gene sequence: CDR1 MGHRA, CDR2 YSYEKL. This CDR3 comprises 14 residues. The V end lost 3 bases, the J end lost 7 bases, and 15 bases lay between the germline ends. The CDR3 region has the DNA TGCGCCAGCAGCCACCCTATGGGACAAGGTGGCTACACCTTC. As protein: CASSHPMGQGGYTF.

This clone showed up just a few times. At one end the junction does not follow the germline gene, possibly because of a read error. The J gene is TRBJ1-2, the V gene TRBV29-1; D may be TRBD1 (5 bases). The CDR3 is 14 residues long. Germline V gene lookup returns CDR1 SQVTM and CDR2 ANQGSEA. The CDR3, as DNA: TGCAGCGGTGAAGATGGCAGGGAAGCGGATGGCTACACCTTC. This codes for CSGEDGREADGYTF.

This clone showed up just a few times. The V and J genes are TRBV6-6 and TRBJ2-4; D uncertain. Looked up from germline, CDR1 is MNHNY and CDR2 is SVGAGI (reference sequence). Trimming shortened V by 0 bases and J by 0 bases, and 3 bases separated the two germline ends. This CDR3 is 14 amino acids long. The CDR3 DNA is TGTGCCAGCAGTTACTCGACAGCCAAAAACATTCAGTACTTC. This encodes CASSYSTAKNIQYF.

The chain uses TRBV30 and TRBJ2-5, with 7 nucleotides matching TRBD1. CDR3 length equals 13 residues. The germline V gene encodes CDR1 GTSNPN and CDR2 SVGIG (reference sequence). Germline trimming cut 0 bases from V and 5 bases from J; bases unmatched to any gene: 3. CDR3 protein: CAWSVLRGETQYF. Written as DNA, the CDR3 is TGTGCCTGGAGTGTACTCAGGGGGGAGACCCAGTACTTC.

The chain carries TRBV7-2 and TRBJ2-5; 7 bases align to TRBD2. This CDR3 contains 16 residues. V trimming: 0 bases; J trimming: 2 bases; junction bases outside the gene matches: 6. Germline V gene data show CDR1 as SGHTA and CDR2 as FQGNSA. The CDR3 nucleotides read TGTGCCAGCAGCTTAGCCGGGGGAGCGGGGCAAGAGACCCAGTACTTC. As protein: CASSLAGGAGQETQYF.

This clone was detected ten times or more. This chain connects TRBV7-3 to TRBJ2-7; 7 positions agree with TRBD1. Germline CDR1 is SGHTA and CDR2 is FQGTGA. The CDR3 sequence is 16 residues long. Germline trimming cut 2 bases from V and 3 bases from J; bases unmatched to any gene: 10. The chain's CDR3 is CASSLDPTGALYEQYF. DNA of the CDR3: TGTGCCAGCAGCTTAGATCCAACAGGGGCGCTCTACGAGCAGTACTTC.

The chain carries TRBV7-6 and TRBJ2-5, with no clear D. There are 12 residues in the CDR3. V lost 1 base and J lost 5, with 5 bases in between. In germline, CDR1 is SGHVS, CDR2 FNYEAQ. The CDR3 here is CASSLDGETQYF. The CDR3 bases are TGTGCCAGCAGCTTAGACGGGGAGACCCAGTACTTC. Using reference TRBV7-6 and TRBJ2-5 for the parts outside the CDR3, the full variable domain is GAGVSQSPRYKVTKRGQDVALRCDPISGHVSLYWYRQALGQGPEFLTYFNYEAQQDKSGLPNDRFSAERPEGSISTLTIQRTEQRDSAMYRCASSLDGETQYFGPGTRLLVL.

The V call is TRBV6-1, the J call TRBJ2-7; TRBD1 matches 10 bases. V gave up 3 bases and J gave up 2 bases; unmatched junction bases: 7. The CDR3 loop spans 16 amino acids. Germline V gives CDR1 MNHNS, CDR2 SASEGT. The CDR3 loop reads CASSEWDRGFTYEQYF. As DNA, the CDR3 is TGTGCCAGCAGTGAGTGGGACAGGGGATTTACCTACGAGCAGTACTTC.

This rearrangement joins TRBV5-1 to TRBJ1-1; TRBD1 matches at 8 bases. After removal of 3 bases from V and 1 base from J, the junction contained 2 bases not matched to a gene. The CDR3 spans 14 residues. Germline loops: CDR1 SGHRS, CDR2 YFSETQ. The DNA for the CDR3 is TGCGCCAGCAGCTGGGACAGGAGGAACACTGAAGCTTTCTTT. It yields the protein CASSWDRRNTEAFF.

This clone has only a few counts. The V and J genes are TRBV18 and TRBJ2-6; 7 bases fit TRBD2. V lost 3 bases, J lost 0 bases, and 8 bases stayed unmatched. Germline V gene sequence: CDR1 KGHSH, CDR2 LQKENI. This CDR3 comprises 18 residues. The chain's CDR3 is CASSPGLAEHSGANVLTF. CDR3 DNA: TGTGCCAGCTCACCGGGGCTAGCGGAACACTCTGGGGCCAACGTCCTGACTTTC.

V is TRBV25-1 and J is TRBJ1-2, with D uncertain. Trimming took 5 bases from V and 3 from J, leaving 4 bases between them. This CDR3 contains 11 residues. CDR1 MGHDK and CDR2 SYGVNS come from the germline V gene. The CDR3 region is CASSPDYGYTF. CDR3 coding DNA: TGTGCCAGCAGTCCTGACTATGGCTACACCTTC.

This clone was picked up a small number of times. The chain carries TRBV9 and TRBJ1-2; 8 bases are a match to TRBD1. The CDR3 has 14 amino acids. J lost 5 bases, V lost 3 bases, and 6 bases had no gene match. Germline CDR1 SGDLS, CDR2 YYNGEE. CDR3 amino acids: CASSAGQGGYGYTF. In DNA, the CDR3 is TGTGCCAGCAGCGCCGGACAGGGTGGATATGGCTACACCTTC.

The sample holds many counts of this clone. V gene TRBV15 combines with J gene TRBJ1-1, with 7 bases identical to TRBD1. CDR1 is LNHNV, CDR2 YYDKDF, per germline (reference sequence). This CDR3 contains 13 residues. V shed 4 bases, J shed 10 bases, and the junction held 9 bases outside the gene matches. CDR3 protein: CATSKDRALGAFF. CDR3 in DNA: TGTGCCACCAGCAAAGACAGGGCCCTGGGAGCTTTCTTT.

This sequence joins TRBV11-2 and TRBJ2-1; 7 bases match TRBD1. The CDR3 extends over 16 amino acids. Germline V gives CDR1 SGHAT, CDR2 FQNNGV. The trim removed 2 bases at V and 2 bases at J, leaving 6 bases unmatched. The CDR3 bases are TGTGCCAGCAGCTTAAGAGGGGACAGCACCTACAATGAGCAGTTCTTC. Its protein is CASSLRGDSTYNEQFF.